This T cell receptor beta chain was documented in a study of neurological immune-mediated disorders. General study points: No CDR3 amino acid sequences were shared by expanded clones across subjects, suggesting private repertoires in all groups.

Germline values: CDR1 MDHEN, CDR2 SYDVKM. The CDR3 runs to 14 residues. V lost 5 bases to trimming and J lost 0 bases, with 10 bases between them. The study built sorted libraries from 800,000 to 1,000,000 CD4+ or CD8+ T cells. This clonotype was seen repeatedly, ten times or more. Its target is unknown. TCRdb independently ran MiXCR on the 5' RACE reads; one entry per CDR3 protein. The sample lists approximately 30,000 distinct CDR3 sequences, 4.5% to 7% occurring once. The TCR was taken from a woman between 45 and 65 years old in good health. This chain joins TRBV28 and TRBJ1-1; possible D gene TRBD1, 6 bases. The sample consisted of CD4+ T cells from blood. CDR3 in DNA: TGTGCCAGCAGTCCGGGGGCCTTGAACACTGAAGCTTTCTTT. The encoded protein is CASSPGALNTEAFF.